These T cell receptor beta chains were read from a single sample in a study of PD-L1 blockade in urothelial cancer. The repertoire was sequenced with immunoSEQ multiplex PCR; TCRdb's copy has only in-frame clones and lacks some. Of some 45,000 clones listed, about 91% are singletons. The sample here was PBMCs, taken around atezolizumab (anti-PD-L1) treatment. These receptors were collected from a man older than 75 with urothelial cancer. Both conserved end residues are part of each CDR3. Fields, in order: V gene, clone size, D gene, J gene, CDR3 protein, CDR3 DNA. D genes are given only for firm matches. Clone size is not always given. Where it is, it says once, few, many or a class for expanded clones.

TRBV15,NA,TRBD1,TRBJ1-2,CATSSQTGFSYGYTF,TGTGCCACCAGCAGCCAGACAGGGTTTAGCTATGGCTACACCTTC
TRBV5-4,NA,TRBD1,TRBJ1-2,CASSSSQGAYGYTF,TGTGCCAGCAGCTCATCCCAGGGGGCCTATGGCTACACCTTC
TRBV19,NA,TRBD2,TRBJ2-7,CASSIDLSTSGSYEQYF,TGTGCCAGTAGTATAGATCTATCGACTAGCGGGAGTTACGAGCAGTACTTC
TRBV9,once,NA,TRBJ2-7,CASSVGLGSSGEQYF,TGTGCCAGCAGCGTAGGTCTCGGGAGCTCGGGGGAGCAGTACTTC
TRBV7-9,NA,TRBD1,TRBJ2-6,CASSRTTGFGANVLTF,TGTGCCAGCAGCCGCACGACAGGGTTTGGGGCCAACGTCCTGACTTTC
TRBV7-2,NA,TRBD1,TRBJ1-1,CASSLGQGSMNTEAFF,TGTGCCAGCAGCTTAGGACAGGGCTCCATGAACACTGAAGCTTTCTTT
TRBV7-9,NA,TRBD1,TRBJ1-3,CASSLANPGQGSGNTIYF,TGTGCCAGCAGCTTAGCGAACCCGGGACAGGGGAGTGGAAACACCATATATTTT
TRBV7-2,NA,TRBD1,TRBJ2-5,CASSYRGRSETQYF,TGTGCCAGCAGTTACAGGGGGCGTTCAGAGACCCAGTACTTC
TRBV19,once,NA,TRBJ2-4,CASSWGGELAKNIQYF,TGTGCCAGTAGTTGGGGCGGGGAACTAGCCAAAAACATTCAGTACTTC
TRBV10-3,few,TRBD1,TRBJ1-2,CAIAGTGIFGYTF,TGTGCCATCGCCGGGACAGGGATTTTCGGCTACACCTTC
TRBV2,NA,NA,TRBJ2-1,CASTGDSSYNEQFF,TGTGCCAGCACTGGGGACTCCTCCTACAATGAGCAGTTCTTC
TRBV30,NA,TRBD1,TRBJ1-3,CAWSRTGAGNTIYF,TGTGCCTGGAGTCGGACAGGGGCTGGAAACACCATATATTTT
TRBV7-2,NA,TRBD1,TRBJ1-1,CASSPRGPEAFF,TGTGCCAGCAGCCCGAGGGGGCCTGAAGCTTTCTTT
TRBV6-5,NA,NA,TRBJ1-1,CASRSLERNTEAFF,TGTGCCAGCAGGTCCTTAGAGCGGAACACTGAAGCTTTCTTT
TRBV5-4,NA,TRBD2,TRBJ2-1,CASSLLGLAGDNEQFF,TGTGCCAGCAGCTTGCTTGGCCTAGCGGGAGACAATGAGCAGTTCTTC
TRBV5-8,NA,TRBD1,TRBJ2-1,CASSLQGRSYNEQFF,TGTGCCAGCAGCTTACAGGGGCGCTCCTACAATGAGCAGTTCTTC
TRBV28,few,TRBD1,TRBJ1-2,CASRSTGEQNGYTF,TGTGCCAGCAGATCCACAGGGGAACAGAATGGCTACACCTTC
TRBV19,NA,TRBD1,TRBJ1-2,CASSDRGLNYGYTF,TGTGCCAGTAGTGACAGGGGGCTAAACTATGGCTACACCTTC
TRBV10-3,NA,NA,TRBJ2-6,CAISGQVGSGANVLTF,TGTGCCATCAGTGGGCAGGTTGGCTCTGGGGCCAACGTCCTGACTTTC
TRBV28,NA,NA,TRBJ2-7,CASSLRGLEQYF,TGTGCCAGCAGTTTAAGGGGCCTCGAGCAGTACTTC
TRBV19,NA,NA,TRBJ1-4,CASSFQGMVANEKLFF,TGTGCCAGTAGCTTCCAGGGGATGGTGGCTAATGAAAAACTGTTTTTT
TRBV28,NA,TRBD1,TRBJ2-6,CASSLWGTGSSGANVLTF,TGTGCCAGCAGTTTATGGGGGACAGGGAGCTCTGGGGCCAACGTCCTGACTTTC
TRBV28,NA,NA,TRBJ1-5,CASSRLGGVNGASSNQPQHF,TGTGCCAGCAGCCGGCTCGGGGGGGTTAACGGGGCGTCTAGCAATCAGCCCCAGCATTTT
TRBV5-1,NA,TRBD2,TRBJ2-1,CASSLGTSGSDEQFF,TGCGCCAGCAGCCTCGGGACTAGCGGGAGTGATGAGCAGTTCTTC
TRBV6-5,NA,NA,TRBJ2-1,CASGSFLEQFF,TGTGCCAGCGGCTCCTTCCTTGAGCAGTTCTTC
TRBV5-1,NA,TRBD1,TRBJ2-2,CASSKQGAGELFF,TGCGCCAGCAGCAAACAGGGGGCCGGGGAGCTGTTTTTT
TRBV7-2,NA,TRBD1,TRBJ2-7,CASSLQGAVSYEQYF,TGTGCCAGCAGCTTACAGGGGGCGGTTAGCTACGAGCAGTACTTC
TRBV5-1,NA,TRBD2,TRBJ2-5,CASSSLPTSGRAGETQYF,TGCGCCAGCAGCAGTCTCCCCACTAGCGGGAGGGCCGGGGAGACCCAGTACTTC
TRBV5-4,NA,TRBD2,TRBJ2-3,CASSVRDYSTDTQYF,TGTGCCAGCAGCGTCCGGGACTATAGCACAGATACGCAGTATTTT
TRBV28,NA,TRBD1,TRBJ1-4,CASSLLGTVNEKLFF,TGTGCCAGCAGTTTATTAGGGACAGTAAATGAAAAACTGTTTTTT